One and the same sample provided the 26 T cell receptor beta chains below, sequenced in a study of shared T cell receptors in the human thymus. Libraries were prepared by immunoSEQ multiplex PCR; TCRdb keeps only in-frame clonotypes and omits some of them. Altogether about 380,000 clones are present, about 95% being singletons, with the ten largest covering 0.015% to 0.02%. The sequenced sample was thymocytes. Receptor source: a human donor.

CDR3: CASSIGLANEQFF. For the CDR3, the DNA is TGTGCCAGCAGCATAGGACTAGCGAATGAGCAGTTCTTC. The rearrangement uses TRBV27 and TRBJ2-1; TRBD2 matches at 9 bases. Trimming removed 6 bases from V and 7 bases from J; junction bases left unmatched: 4. Germline V lookup: CDR1 MNHEY, CDR2 SMNVEV (reference sequence). The CDR3 has 13 amino acids.

The gene calls are TRBV4-3 and TRBJ2-7, with a tentative D call TRBD2 (6 bases). Between the trimmed V and J ends, which lost 4 bases and 0 bases, there was a span of 16 bases. The CDR3 has 16 amino acids. The germline CDR1 and CDR2 sequences are LGHNA and YSLEER. Here the CDR3 reads CASSPQYGGSSYEQYF. The CDR3 nucleotides are TGCGCCAGCAGCCCGCAGTATGGGGGGAGCTCCTACGAGCAGTACTTC.

J is TRBJ1-4 and V is TRBV6-4; D unclear. Germline CDR1 reads MRHNA; CDR2 reads SNTAGT. CDR3 length: 14 residues. V shed 6 bases and J shed 6 bases, with 14 bases lying between them. The CDR3 is CASRGPGPDEKLFF. The CDR3 nucleotides are TGTGCCAGCAGAGGCCCGGGCCCGGATGAAAAACTGTTTTTT.

This chain uses TRBV7-2 with TRBJ2-3; TRBD2 matches at 9 bases. Germline CDR1 and CDR2: SGHTA and FQGNSA. Germline trimming cut 5 bases from V and 4 bases from J; bases unmatched to any gene: 10. CDR3 length: 16 amino acids. The CDR3 region has the DNA TGTGCCAGCAGCGCCTATAGCGGGAGAGTGCCAGATACGCAGTATTTT. Translated, it gives CASSAYSGRVPDTQYF.

The chain joins TRBV7-3 to TRBJ2-1; TRBD2 agrees at 8 bases. Unmatched junction bases numbered 4, after V lost 4 bases and J lost 2 bases. The CDR3 has 15 amino acids. Per the germline V gene, CDR1 is SGHTA and CDR2 is FQGTGA. CDR3 protein: CASSSGLAAYNEQFF. The CDR3 DNA reads TGTGCCAGCAGCTCAGGACTAGCAGCCTACAATGAGCAGTTCTTC.

The gene calls are TRBV30 and TRBJ1-1; D perhaps matches TRBD1 (6 bases). CDR1 and CDR2 (germline): GTSNPN, SVGIG (reference sequence). The CDR3 has 10 amino acids. Between the trimmed V and J ends, which lost 8 bases and 7 bases, there was a span of 11 bases. The CDR3 DNA reads TGTGCCACGGGACAAATTGAAGCTTTCTTT. It yields the protein CATGQIEAFF.

The chain employs TRBV6-1 and TRBJ1-1; possible D gene TRBD1, 5 bases. Germline-derived CDR1 and CDR2 are MNHNS and SASEGT. This CDR3 contains 16 residues. Trimming left V 1 base short and J 3 bases short, with 15 bases between. The CDR3 reads CASSEEVGGGYTEAFF. The CDR3 nucleotides are TGTGCCAGCAGTGAAGAGGTGGGGGGGGGATACACTGAAGCTTTCTTT.

This clone was found once. The DNA is omitted, as the CDR3 cannot be located on it reliably, and the CDR3 follows TCRdb's listing. The chain joins TRBV30 to TRBJ2-3; the table's TRBD2 call for D was not verified on the DNA. The CDR3 sequence runs 15 residues, both termini included. The germline gives CDR1 GTSNPN, CDR2 SVGIG (reference sequence). The CDR3 protein is CAWSVPSVRTDTQYF.

The V call is TRBV10-1, the J call TRBJ2-3; 9 bases agree with TRBD1. Germline V CDR1 and CDR2: WNHNN, SYGVQD (reference sequence). CDR3 length: 17 residues. V trimming: 2 bases; J trimming: 4 bases; junction bases outside the gene matches: 10. The CDR3 sequence: CASSEGARQGGADTQYF. CDR3 bases: TGCGCCAGCAGTGAGGGCGCTAGACAGGGGGGCGCAGATACGCAGTATTTT.

The V gene is TRBV4-1, the J gene TRBJ2-3; unclear D gene. The CDR3 is made up of 13 amino acids. Germline V lookup: CDR1 MGHRA, CDR2 YSYEKL. Trimming stripped 0 bases from V and 8 bases from J, with 9 bases between. In DNA form, the CDR3 reads TGCGCCAGCAGCCAAGAAGGGCTTCTTACGCAGTATTTT. It encodes CASSQEGLLTQYF.

The rearrangement links TRBV11-3 to TRBJ2-5; 7 bases are a match to TRBD2. Unmatched junction bases numbered 20, after V lost 2 bases and J lost 5 bases. Germline V gene sequence: CDR1 SGHNT, CDR2 YENEEA. The CDR3 has 19 residues. CDR3 bases: TGTGCCAGCAGCTTACCCCACCCTCTAGCGGAAGAGGTACAGGAGACCCAGTACTTC. Residues: CASSLPHPLAEEVQETQYF.

V gene TRBV5-1 combines with J gene TRBJ2-1; D is unresolved. CDR1 is SGHRS and CDR2 is YFSETQ in the germline V gene. The germline V and J ends were trimmed by 5 bases and 4 bases, with 16 bases remaining between them. This CDR3 has 15 amino acids. DNA for the CDR3: TGCGCCAGCAGGGCTGGTCTGGGTGGATACAATGAGCAGTTCTTC. This sequence encodes CASRAGLGGYNEQFF. The full variable domain, in which reference TRBV5-1 and TRBJ2-1 provide the parts outside the CDR3, is KAGVTQTPRYLIKTRGQQVTLSCSPISGHRSVSWYQQTPGQGLQFLFEYFSETQRNKGNFPGRFSGRQFSNSRSEMNVSTLELGDSALYLCASRAGLGGYNEQFFGPGTRLTVL.

J is TRBJ1-2 and V is TRBV4-2; D gene ambiguous. This CDR3 spans 13 amino acids. In germline, CDR1 is LGHNA, CDR2 YNFKEQ. V lost 3 bases and J 6 bases, leaving 11 bases between the germline ends. CDR3 amino acids: CASSHGSSDGYTF. The CDR3 DNA reads as TGTGCCAGCAGCCACGGAAGCTCTGATGGCTACACCTTC.

V gene TRBV27 combines with J gene TRBJ2-1, with D possibly being TRBD2 (8 bases). Germline V lookup: CDR1 MNHEY, CDR2 SMNVEV (reference sequence). This CDR3 has 17 residues. With 5 bases removed from V and 9 bases from J, the gap between germline ends came to 26 bases. The CDR3 spells CASSPPLGQREWSEQFF. The CDR3 coding sequence is TGTGCCAGCAGTCCGCCACTGGGACAGCGGGAGTGGAGTGAGCAGTTCTTC.

Of note for this clone: The sample contains more than one DNA sequence encoding this CDR3. V usage is TRBV6-5 and J usage is TRBJ1-4; no clear D gene. This CDR3 has 13 residues. The V gene lost 6 bases and the J gene lost 2 bases, with 7 bases spanning the gap. CDR1 and CDR2 (germline): MNHEY, SVGAGI. This CDR3 reads CASRGGTNEKLFF. CDR3 bases: TGTGCCAGCAGGGGAGGGACTAATGAAAAACTGTTTTTT.

The V and J genes are TRBV19 and TRBJ2-7, with TRBD2 matching over 7 bases. J lost 0 bases, V lost 4 bases, and 6 bases had no gene match. The CDR3 has 15 residues. Germline CDR1 reads LNHDA; CDR2 reads SQIVND (reference sequence). CDR3: CASSTGTTTSYEQYF. The CDR3 nucleotides read TGTGCCAGTAGTACAGGGACTACCACCTCCTACGAGCAGTACTTC.

The J gene is TRBJ2-6, the V gene TRBV5-5; 8 bases map to TRBD1. With 5 bases clipped from V and 0 bases from J, the junction kept 10 bases outside the gene matches. Germline-derived CDR1 and CDR2 are SGHKS and YYEKEE (reference sequence). The CDR3 is made up of 18 amino acids. For the CDR3, the DNA is TGTGCCAGCAGTCGGACAGGGACCCCTCTCTCTGGGGCCAACGTCCTGACTTTC. Its protein product is CASSRTGTPLSGANVLTF.

The chain links TRBV6-1 to TRBJ2-3; 8 bases align to TRBD1. The V and J ends lost 6 bases and 4 bases, in that order; junction bases with no gene match: 9. The CDR3 is 15 amino acids. Germline V gene lookup returns CDR1 MNHNS and CDR2 SASEGT. The CDR3 nucleotides read TGTGCCAGCAGGCACGGACAGGGATCGCCAGATACGCAGTATTTT. It codes for CASRHGQGSPDTQYF.

This clone occurred once. V is TRBV6-1 and J is TRBJ1-1, with D possibly matching TRBD1 (5 bases). V was shortened by 2 bases and J by 1 base, with 26 bases between the two germline ends. There are 20 residues in the CDR3. Germline assignment: CDR1 MNHNS and CDR2 SASEGT. The DNA of the CDR3 is TGTGCCAGCAGTGAATATTGGGGGGATGTTCGGACCTGGAAGAACACTGAAGCTTTCTTT. It translates to CASSEYWGDVRTWKNTEAFF.

J is TRBJ1-5 and V is TRBV28; no clear D gene. Trimming took 6 bases from V and 0 from J, leaving 15 bases between them. This CDR3 spans 16 amino acids. From germline, CDR1 is MDHEN and CDR2 SYDVKM. The CDR3, as DNA: TGTGCCAGCAGCCCGAAACGTCGCCTTAGCAATCAGCCCCAGCATTTT. It is translated as CASSPKRRLSNQPQHF.

Here the CDR3 reads CASSRTSEWDNEQFF. Here the CDR3 DNA reads TGTGCCAGTAGTAGGACTAGCGAGTGGGACAATGAGCAGTTCTTC. The chain joins TRBV19 to TRBJ2-1; 9 bases line up with TRBD2. Losses at the gene ends were 4 bases for V and 5 bases for J; bases not matched to a gene: 6. Germline CDR1 reads LNHDA; CDR2 reads SQIVND (reference sequence). The CDR3 extends over 15 amino acids.

A word on this clone: Other DNA sequences within the sample encode an identical CDR3. V gene TRBV11-2 combines with J gene TRBJ1-2; possible D gene TRBD1, 5 bases. Germline-derived CDR1 and CDR2 are SGHAT and FQNNGV. This CDR3 spans 13 amino acids. V was cut by 4 bases and J by 2 bases, with 8 bases left in between. Here the CDR3 reads CASSSGLNYGYTF. The DNA of the CDR3 is TGTGCCAGCAGCTCGGGACTGAACTATGGCTACACCTTC. Full variable domain (rest looked up from reference TRBV11-2 and TRBJ1-2): EAGVAQSPRYKIIEKRQSVAFWCNPISGHATLYWYQQILGQGPKLLIQFQNNGVVDDSQLPKDRFSAERLKGVDSTLKIQPAKLEDSAVYLCASSSGLNYGYTFGSGTRLTVV.

This clone appeared once. The V and J genes are TRBV7-9 and TRBJ2-3, with D possibly TRBD1 on 5 matching bases. Germline V lookup: CDR1 SEHNR, CDR2 FQNEAQ (reference sequence). This CDR3 region has 15 residues. V lost 3 bases to trimming and J lost 2 bases, with 12 bases between them. CDR3 nucleotides: TGTGCCAGCAGCTTTTGGTGGGGCCTCACAGATACGCAGTATTTT. It is translated as CASSFWWGLTDTQYF.

V and J are TRBV18 and TRBJ2-7; TRBD2 might be the D (5 bases). V gave up 5 bases and J gave up 1 base, with 15 bases separating them. The CDR3 is 15 residues long. From germline, CDR1 is KGHSH and CDR2 LQKENI. The CDR3 DNA reads as TGTGCCAGCTCATCTGCGGCCGGGGTATCCTACGAGCAGTACTTC. Translation: CASSSAAGVSYEQYF. Variable domain in full (rest from reference TRBV18 and TRBJ2-7): NAGVMQNPRHLVRRRGQEARLRCSPMKGHSHVYWYRQLPEEGLKFMVYLQKENIIDESGMPKERFSAEFPKEGPSILRIQQVVRGDSAAYFCASSSAAGVSYEQYFGPGTRLTVT.

The V and J genes are TRBV6-4 and TRBJ2-3; D is perhaps TRBD1 (6 bases). V lost 6 bases to trimming and J lost 7 bases, with 17 bases between them. Germline V gene data show CDR1 as MRHNA and CDR2 as SNTAGT. This CDR3 contains 14 residues. CDR3: CASSRDTMGNTQYF. The CDR3, as DNA: TGTGCCAGCAGCCGGGACACGATGGGAAATACGCAGTATTTT.

The J gene is TRBJ1-1, the V gene TRBV7-9; tentative D call: TRBD1 (6 bases). CDR1 is SEHNR and CDR2 is FQNEAQ in the germline V gene (reference sequence). The CDR3 length is 16 residues. Trimming removed 6 bases from V and 1 base from J, with 18 bases in between. CDR3 sequence (DNA): TGTGCCAGCAGATTGGCTACCGAACAGGGGAACACTGAAGCTTTCTTT. It is translated as CASRLATEQGNTEAFF.